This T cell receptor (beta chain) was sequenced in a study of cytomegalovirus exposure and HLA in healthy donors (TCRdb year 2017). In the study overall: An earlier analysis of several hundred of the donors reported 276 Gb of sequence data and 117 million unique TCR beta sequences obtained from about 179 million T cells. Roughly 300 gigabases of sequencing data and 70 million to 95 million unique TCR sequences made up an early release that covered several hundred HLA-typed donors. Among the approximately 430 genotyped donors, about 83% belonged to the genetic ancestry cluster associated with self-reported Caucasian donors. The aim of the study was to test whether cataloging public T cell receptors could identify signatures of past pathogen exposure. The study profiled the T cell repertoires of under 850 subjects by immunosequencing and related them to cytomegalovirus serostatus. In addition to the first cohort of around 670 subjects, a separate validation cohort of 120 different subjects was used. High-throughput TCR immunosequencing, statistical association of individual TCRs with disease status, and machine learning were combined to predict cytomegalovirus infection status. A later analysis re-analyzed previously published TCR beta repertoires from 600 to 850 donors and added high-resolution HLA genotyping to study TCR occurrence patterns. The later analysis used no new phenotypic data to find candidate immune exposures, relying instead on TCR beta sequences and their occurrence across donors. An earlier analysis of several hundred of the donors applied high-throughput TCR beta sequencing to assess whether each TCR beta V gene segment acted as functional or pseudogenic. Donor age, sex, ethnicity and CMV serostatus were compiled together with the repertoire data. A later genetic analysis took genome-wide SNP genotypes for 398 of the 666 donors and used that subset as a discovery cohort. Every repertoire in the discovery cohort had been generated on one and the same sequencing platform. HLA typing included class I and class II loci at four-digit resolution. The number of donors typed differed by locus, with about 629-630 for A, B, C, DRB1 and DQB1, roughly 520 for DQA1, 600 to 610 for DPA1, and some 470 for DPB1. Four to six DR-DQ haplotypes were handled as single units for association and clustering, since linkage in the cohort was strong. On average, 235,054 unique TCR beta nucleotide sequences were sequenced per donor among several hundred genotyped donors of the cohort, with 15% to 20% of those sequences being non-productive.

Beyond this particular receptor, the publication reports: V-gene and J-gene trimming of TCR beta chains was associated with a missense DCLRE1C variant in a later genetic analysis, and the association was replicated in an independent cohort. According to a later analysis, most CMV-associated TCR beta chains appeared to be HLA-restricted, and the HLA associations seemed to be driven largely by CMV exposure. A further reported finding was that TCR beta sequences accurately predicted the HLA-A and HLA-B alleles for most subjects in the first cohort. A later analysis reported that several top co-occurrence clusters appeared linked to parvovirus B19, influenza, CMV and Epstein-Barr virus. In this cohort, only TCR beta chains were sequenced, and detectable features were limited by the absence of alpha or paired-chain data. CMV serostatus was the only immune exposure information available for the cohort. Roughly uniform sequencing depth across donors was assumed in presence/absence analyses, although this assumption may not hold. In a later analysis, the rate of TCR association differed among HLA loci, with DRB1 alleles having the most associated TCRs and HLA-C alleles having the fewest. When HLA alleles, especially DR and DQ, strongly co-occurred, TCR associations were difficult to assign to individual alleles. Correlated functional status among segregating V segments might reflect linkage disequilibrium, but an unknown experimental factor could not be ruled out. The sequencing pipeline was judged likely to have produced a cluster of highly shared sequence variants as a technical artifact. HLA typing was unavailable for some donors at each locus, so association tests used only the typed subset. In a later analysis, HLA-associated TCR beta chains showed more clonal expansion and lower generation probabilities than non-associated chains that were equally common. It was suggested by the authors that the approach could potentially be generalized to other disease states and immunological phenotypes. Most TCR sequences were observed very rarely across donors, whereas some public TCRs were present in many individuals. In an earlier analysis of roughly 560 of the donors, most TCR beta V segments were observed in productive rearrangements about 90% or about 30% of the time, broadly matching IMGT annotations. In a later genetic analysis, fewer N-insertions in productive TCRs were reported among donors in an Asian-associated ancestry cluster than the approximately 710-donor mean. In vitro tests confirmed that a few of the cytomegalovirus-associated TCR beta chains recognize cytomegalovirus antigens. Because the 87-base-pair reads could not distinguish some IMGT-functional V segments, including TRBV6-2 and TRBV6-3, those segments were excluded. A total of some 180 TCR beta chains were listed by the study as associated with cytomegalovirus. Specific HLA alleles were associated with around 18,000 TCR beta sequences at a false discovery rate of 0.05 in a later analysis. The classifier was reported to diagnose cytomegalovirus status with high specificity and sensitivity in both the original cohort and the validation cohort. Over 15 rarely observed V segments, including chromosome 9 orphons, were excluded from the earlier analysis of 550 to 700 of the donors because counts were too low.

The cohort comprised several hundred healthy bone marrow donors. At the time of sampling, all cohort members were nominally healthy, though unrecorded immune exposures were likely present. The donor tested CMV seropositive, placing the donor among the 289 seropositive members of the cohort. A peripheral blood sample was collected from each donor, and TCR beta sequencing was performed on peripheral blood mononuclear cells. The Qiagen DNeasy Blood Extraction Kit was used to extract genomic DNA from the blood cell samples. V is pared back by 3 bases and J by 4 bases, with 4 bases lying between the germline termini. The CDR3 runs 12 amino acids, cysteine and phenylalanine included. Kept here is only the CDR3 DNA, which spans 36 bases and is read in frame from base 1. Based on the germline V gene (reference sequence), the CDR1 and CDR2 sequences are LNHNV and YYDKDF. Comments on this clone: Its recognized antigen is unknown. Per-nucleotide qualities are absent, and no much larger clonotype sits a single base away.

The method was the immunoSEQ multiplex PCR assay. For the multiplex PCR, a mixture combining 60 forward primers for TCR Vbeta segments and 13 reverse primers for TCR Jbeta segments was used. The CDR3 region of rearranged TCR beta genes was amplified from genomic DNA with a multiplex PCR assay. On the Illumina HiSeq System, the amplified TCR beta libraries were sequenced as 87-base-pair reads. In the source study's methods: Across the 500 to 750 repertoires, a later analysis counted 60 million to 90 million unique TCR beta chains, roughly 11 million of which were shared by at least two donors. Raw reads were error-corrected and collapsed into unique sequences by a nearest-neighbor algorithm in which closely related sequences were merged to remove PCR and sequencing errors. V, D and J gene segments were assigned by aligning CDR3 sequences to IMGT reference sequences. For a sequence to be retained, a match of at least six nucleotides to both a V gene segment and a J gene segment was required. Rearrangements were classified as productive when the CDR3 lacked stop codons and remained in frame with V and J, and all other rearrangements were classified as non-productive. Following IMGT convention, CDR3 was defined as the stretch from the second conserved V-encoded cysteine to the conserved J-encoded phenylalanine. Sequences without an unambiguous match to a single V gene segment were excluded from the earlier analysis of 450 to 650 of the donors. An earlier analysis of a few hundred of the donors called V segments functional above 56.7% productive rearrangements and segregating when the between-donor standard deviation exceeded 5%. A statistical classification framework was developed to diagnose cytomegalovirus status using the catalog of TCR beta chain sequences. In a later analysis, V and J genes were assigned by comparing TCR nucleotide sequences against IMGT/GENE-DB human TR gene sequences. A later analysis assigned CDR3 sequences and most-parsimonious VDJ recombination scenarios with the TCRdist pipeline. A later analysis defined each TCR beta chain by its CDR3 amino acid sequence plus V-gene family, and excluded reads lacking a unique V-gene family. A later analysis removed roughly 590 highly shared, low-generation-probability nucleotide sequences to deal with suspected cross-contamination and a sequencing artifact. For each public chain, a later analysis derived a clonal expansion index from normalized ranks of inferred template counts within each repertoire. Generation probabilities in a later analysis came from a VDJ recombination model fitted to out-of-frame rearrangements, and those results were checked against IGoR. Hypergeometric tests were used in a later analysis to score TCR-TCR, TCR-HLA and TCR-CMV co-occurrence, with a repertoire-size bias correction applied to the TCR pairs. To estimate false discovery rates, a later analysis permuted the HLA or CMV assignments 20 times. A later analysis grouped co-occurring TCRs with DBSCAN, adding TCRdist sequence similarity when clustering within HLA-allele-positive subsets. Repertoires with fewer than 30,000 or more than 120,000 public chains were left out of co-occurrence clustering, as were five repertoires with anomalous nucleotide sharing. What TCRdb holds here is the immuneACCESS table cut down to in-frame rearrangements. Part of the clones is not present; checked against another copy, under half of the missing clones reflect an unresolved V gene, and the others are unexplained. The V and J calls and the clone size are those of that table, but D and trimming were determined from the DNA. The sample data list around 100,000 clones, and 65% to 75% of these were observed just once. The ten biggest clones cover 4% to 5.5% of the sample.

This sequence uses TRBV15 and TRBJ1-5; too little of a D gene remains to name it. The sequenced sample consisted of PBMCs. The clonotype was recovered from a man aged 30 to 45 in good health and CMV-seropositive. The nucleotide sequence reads TGTGCCACCAGCAGTTATAATCAGCCCCAGCATTTT. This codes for CATSSYNQPQHF.